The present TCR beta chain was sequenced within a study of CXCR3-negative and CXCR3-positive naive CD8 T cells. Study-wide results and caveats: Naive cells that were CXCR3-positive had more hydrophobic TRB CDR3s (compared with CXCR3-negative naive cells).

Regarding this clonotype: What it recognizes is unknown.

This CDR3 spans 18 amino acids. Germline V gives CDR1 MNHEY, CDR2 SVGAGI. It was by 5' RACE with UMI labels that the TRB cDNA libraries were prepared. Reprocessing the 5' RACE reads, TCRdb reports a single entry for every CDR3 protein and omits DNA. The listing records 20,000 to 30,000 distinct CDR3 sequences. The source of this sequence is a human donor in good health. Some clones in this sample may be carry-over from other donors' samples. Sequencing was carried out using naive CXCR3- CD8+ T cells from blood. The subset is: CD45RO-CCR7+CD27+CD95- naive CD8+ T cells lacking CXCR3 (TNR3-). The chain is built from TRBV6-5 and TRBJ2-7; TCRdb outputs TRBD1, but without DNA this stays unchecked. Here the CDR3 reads CASSPSGFGGTGAYEQYF.